This T cell receptor beta chain was obtained from a study of blood T cell repertoires in COVID-19. About the research overall: Samples taken during acute and convalescent COVID-19 were collected in the United States, Italy and Spain. The analysed material was cDNA or gDNA that came from T cells, B-cell-depleted T cells, or PBMCs.

V shed 7 bases and J 4 bases; nucleotides not matched to a gene: 13. CDR3 size: 16 residues. Germline CDR1 is MNHEY and CDR2 is SVGEGT. Study processing details: Scientists estimated how many nucleated cells there were by amplifying reference gene primers. Generated by immunoSEQ multiplex PCR, the TCRdb table keeps only in-frame clones and is missing some. Clone size and the V and J calls come from that table; the DNA yielded D and trimming. Of about 65,000 clones listed, 90% are singletons. This clonotype was obtained from a man aged 60-69 years with acute or convalescent COVID-19. Sequenced: peripheral blood. The V gene is TRBV6-2 or TRBV6-3, the J gene TRBJ2-1; 7 nucleotides agree with TRBD2. CDR3 sequence reads: CASTPPSGGSYNEQFF. The CDR3 nucleotides are TGTGCCAGCACCCCGCCTTCGGGAGGTAGTTACAATGAGCAGTTCTTC.